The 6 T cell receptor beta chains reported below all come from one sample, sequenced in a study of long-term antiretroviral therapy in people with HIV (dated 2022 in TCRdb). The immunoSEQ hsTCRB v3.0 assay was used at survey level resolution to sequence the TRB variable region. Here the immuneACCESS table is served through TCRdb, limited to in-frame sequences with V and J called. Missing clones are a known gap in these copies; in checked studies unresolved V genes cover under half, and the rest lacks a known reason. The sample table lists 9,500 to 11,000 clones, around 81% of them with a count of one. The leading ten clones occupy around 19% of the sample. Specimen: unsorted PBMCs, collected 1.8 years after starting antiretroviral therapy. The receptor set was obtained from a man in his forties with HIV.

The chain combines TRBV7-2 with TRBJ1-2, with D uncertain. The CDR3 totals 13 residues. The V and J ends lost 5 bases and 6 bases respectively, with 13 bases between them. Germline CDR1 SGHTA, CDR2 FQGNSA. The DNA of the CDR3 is TGTGCCAGCAGCCCTTTAATCGGCGATGGCTACACCTTC. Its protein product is CASSPLIGDGYTF.

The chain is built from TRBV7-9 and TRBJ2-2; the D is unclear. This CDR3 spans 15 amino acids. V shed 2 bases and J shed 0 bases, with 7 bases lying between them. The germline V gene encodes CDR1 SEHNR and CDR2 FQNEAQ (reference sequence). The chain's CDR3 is CASSLIGPNTGELFF. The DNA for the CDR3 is TGTGCCAGCAGCTTAATCGGGCCGAACACCGGGGAGCTGTTTTTT.

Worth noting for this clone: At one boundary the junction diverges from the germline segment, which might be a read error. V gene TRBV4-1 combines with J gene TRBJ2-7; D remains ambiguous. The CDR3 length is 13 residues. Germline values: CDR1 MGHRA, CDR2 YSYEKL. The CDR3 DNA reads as TGCGCCAGCAGCCAGGACCCTAACTACGGGCAGTACTTC. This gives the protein CASSQDPNYGQYF.

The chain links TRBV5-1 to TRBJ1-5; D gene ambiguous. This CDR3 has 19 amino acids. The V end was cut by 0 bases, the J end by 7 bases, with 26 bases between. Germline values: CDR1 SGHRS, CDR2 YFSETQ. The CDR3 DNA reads TGCGCCAGCAGCTTGGCTTCCCTTTACCTCACCCATTTTATCCAGCCCCAGCATTTT. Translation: CASSLASLYLTHFIQPQHF.

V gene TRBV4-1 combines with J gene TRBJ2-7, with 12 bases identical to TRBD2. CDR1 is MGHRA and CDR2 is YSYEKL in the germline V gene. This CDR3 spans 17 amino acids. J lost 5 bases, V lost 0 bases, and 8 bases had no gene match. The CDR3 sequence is CASSQDLVTSGSHEQYF. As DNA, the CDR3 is TGCGCCAGCAGCCAAGATCTCGTGACTAGCGGGAGCCACGAGCAGTACTTC.

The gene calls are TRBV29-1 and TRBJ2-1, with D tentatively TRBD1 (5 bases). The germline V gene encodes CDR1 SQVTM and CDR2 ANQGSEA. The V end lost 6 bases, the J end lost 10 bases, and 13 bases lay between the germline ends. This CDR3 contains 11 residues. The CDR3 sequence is CSVGPISEQFF. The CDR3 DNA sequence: TGCAGCGTGGGGCCGATCAGCGAGCAGTTCTTC.